This entry concerns a single TCR beta chain. Its cognate antigen is unknown. Produced via immunoSEQ multiplex PCR; TCRdb's table is partial and in-frame only. The profile covers about 160,000 clones, with more than 85% appearing a single time and approximately 3.3% taken by the ten largest. This sample stems from a study of T cell responses to AZD1222 COVID-19 vaccine. Overall study results and limits: Vaccine-associated CD4 TCRs spanned spike, dominant at 160-218 and 743-854.

The TCR originated in an adult who received the AZD1222 COVID-19 vaccine. This specimen consisted of peripheral blood, obtained 28 days after the second AZD1222 dose.

CDR3 sequence reads: CASRPGPGRAFF. CDR3 nucleotides: TGTGCCAGCAGGCCTGGCCCGGGGCGGGCTTTCTTT. The V gene is TRBV11-3, the J gene TRBJ1-1; a weak D match, TRBD1 (5 bases). There are 12 residues in the CDR3. The ends were cut back, 6 bases at V and 11 bases at J, with 16 bases in the middle. Per germline, CDR1 SGHNT and CDR2 YENEEA.